This is a list of T cell receptor beta chains from one sample in a study of blood T cell repertoires in COVID-19. TCRdb's table, derived via immunoSEQ multiplex PCR, lists solely in-frame clones and lacks some. Of approximately 94,000 clones detected, approximately 89% appear once; the ten largest clones hold approximately 2.2%. The specimen was peripheral blood. These receptors originate from a man aged 50 to 60 with active COVID-19. Each CDR3 is given with its conserved first and last residue. D genes are given only for firm matches. Clone size is stated in some rows and not others, as once, few, many or a class when expanded.

NA,16,TRBJ2-1,TRBD2,TRBV4-1,CASSQFLAGGYNEQFF,TGCGCCAGCAGCCAATTCCTAGCGGGAGGCTACAATGAGCAGTTCTTC
NA,14,TRBJ2-3,NA,TRBV24-1,CATSETHRGVTQYF,TGTGCCACCAGTGAAACCCATCGCGGGGTGACGCAGTATTTT
NA,18,TRBJ2-1,TRBD2,TRBV10-3,CAISESGTSGSSYNEQFF,TGTGCCATCAGTGAGTCAGGGACTAGCGGAAGCTCCTACAATGAGCAGTTCTTC
NA,11,TRBJ1-2,NA,TRBV10-2,CAVTRDLGYTF,TGCGCCGTTACCCGGGATCTCGGCTACACCTTC
NA,15,TRBJ1-5,TRBD1,TRBV27,CASSDRGGDNQPQHF,TGTGCCAGCTCAGACAGGGGTGGAGACAATCAGCCCCAGCATTTT
NA,16,TRBJ2-3,TRBD2,TRBV27,CASSLSSLAGWDTQYF,TGTGCCAGCAGTTTATCTTCGCTAGCGGGTTGGGATACGCAGTATTTT
few,11,TRBJ2-1,NA,TRBV6-6,CASSPGGQQFF,TGTGCCAGCAGCCCCGGAGGCCAGCAGTTCTTC
NA,14,TRBJ2-5,NA,TRBV19,CASSIGFYKETQYF,TGTGCCAGTAGTATAGGTTTCTATAAAGAGACCCAGTACTTC
NA,14,TRBJ2-1,NA,TRBV9,CASSVDSGKGEQFF,TGTGCCAGCAGCGTAGACTCGGGAAAAGGCGAGCAGTTCTTC
few,16,TRBJ2-1,TRBD2,TRBV7-2,CASSAPGLAGGGEQFF,TGTGCCAGCAGCGCTCCGGGACTAGCGGGAGGAGGGGAGCAGTTCTTC
NA,18,TRBJ2-2,NA,TRBV24-1,CATSSDLRNPANTGELFF,TGTGCCACCAGTTCGGACTTGCGGAACCCCGCGAACACCGGGGAGCTGTTTTTT
NA,14,TRBJ2-1,NA,TRBV18,CASSPGTRTGEQFF,TGTGCCAGCTCACCCGGGACAAGAACAGGTGAGCAGTTCTTC
NA,15,TRBJ2-5,NA,TRBV14,CASSQAGLTQETQYF,TGTGCCAGCAGCCAGGCGGGACTCACTCAAGAGACCCAGTACTTC
once,15,TRBJ2-1,TRBD2,TRBV5-1,CASSLVLAGVNEQFF,TGCGCCAGCAGCTTGGTACTAGCGGGAGTTAATGAGCAGTTCTTC
NA,13,TRBJ2-5,NA,TRBV12-3/TRBV12-4,CASSRKAKETQYF,TGTGCCAGCAGTCGTAAAGCGAAAGAGACCCAGTACTTC
NA,14,TRBJ1-5,NA,TRBV4-1,CASSQMGGSQPQHF,TGCGCCAGCAGCCAGATGGGAGGGAGTCAGCCCCAGCATTTT
NA,15,TRBJ2-1,TRBD2,TRBV5-1,CASSLVSGRGNEQFF,TGCGCCAGCAGCTTGGTTAGCGGGAGGGGCAATGAGCAGTTCTTC
NA,16,TRBJ2-1,TRBD2,TRBV29-1,CSVEGLAGVSYNEQFF,TGCAGCGTTGAGGGTCTAGCGGGGGTCTCCTACAATGAGCAGTTCTTC
few,16,TRBJ2-5,NA,TRBV5-4,CASSTGLTNKQETQYF,TGTGCCAGCAGCACTGGACTAACGAATAAGCAAGAGACCCAGTACTTC
NA,16,TRBJ2-6,NA,TRBV5-1,CASSLGSGPGANVLTF,TGCGCCAGCAGCTTAGGATCAGGGCCCGGGGCCAACGTCCTGACTTTC
few,16,TRBJ2-1,TRBD1,TRBV5-1,CASSRSTGASYNEQFF,TGCGCCAGCAGCCGATCGACAGGGGCGTCCTACAATGAGCAGTTCTTC
NA,12,TRBJ1-1,NA,TRBV12-3/TRBV12-4,CASSFSSGAAFF,TGTGCCAGCAGTTTTAGCTCAGGGGCAGCTTTCTTT
NA,15,TRBJ2-1,TRBD2,TRBV5-6,CASSSLAGGYNEQFF,TGTGCCAGCAGCTCCCTAGCGGGGGGATACAATGAGCAGTTCTTC
NA,11,TRBJ1-1,TRBD1,TRBV18,CASSPGQVAFF,TGTGCCAGCTCACCAGGACAGGTAGCTTTCTTT
NA,16,TRBJ1-2,TRBD1,TRBV6-2/TRBV6-3,CASSSGQGLISYGYTF,TGTGCCAGCAGTTCTGGACAGGGCCTAATTTCCTATGGCTACACCTTC
NA,15,TRBJ2-3,TRBD1,TRBV14,CASSQGGQRTDTQYF,TGTGCCAGCAGCCAAGGGGGACAGAGGACAGATACGCAGTATTTT
once,16,TRBJ2-4,TRBD1,TRBV3-1/TRBV3-2,CASSQNTGGVKNIQYF,TGTGCCAGCAGCCAAAACACAGGGGGCGTCAAAAACATTCAGTACTTC